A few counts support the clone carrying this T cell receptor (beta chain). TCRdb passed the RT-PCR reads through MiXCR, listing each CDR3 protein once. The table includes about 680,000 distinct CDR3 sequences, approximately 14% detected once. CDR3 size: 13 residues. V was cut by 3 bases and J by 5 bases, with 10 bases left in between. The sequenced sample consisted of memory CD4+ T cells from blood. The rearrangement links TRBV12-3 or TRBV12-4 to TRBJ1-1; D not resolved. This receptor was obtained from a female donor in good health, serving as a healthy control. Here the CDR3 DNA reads TGTGCCAGCAGTTTTTCTGGGGTTACTGAAGCTTTCTTT. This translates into CASSFSGVTEAFF.